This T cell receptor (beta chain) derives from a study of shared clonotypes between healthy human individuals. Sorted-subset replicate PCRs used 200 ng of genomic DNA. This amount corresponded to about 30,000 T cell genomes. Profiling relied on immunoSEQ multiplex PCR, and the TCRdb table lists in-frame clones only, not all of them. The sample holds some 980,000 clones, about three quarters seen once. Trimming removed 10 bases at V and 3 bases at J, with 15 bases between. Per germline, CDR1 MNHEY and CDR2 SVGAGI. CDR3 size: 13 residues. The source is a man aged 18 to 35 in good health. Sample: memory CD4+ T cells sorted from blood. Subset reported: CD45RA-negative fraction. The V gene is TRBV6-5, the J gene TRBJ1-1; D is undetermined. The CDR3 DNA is TGTGCCACCTGGGAGCGGGGATACACTGAAGCTTTCTTT. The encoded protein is CATWERGYTEAFF.